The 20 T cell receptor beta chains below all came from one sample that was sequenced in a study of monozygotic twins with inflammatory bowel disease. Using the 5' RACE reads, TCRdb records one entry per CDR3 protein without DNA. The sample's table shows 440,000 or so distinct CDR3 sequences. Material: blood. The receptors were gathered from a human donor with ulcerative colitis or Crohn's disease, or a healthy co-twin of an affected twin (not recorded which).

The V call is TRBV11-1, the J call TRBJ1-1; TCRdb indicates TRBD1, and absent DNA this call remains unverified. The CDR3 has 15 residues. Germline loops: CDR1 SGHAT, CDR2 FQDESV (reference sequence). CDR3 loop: CASSLAPGGRTEAFF.

The CDR3 loop is CASSQVQTGGEGSTDTQYF. The V and J genes are TRBV4-1 and TRBJ2-3; no DNA is available, so the TRBD1 call from TCRdb remains unchecked. The CDR3 has 19 amino acids. Germline loops: CDR1 MGHRA, CDR2 YSYEKL.

The CDR3 loop is CASSPRRESRDTQYF. The chain employs TRBV6-2 or TRBV6-3 and TRBJ2-3; TCRdb names TRBD2, which stays unverified in the absence of DNA. Looked up from germline, CDR1 is MNHEY and CDR2 is SVGEGT. The CDR3 is made up of 15 amino acids.

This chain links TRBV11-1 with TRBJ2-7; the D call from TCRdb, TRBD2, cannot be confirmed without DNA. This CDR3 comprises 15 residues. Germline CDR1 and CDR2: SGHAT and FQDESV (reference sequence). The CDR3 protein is CASSLVSGLSYEQYF.

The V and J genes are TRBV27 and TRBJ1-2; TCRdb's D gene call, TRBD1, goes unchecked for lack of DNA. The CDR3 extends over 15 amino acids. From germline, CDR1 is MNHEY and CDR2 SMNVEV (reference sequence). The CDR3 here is CASSYEPGQGYGYTF.

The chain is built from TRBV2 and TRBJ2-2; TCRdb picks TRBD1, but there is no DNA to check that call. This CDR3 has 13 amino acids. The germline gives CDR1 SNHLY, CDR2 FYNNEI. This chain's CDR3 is CASKGDVTGELFF.

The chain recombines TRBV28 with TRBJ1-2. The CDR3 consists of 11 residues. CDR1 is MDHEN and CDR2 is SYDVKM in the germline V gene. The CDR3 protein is CASSPRIGYTF.

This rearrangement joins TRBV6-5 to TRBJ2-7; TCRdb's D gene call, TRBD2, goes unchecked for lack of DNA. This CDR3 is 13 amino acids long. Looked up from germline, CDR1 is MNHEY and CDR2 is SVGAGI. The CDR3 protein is CASSRAGEDEQYF.

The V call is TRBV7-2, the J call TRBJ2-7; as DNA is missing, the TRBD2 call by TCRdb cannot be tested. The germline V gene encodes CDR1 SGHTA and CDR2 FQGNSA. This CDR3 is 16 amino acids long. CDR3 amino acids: CASSLGVPSSLDEQYF.

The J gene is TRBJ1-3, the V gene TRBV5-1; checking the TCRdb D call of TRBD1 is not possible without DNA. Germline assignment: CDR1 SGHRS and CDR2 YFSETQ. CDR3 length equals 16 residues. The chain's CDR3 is CASSLASTGTGNTIYF.

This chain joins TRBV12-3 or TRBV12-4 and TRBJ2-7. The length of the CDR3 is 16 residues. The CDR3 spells CASSHRTNSIPYEQYF.

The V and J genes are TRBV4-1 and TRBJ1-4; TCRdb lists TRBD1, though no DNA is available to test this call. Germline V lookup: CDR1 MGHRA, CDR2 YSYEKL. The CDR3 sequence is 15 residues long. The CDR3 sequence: CASSLPDRDDEKLFF.

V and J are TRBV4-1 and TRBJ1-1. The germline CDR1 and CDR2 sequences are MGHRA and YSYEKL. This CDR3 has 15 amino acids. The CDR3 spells CASSPQVGDYTEAFF.

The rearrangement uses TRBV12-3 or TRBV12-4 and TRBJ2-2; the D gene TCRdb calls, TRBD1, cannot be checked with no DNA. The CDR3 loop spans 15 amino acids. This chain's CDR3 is CASIGGQGVAGELFF.

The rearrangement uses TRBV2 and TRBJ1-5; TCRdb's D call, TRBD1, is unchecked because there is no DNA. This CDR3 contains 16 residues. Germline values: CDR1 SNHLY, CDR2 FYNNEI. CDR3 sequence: CASTPSRGAQGQPQHF.

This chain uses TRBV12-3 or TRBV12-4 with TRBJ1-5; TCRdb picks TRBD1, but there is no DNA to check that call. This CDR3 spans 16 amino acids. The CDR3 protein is CASSPNRGDSNQPQHF.

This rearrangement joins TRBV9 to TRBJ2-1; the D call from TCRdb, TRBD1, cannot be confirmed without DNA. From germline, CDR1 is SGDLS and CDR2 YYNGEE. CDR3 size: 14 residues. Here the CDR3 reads CASSFRTGYNEQFF.

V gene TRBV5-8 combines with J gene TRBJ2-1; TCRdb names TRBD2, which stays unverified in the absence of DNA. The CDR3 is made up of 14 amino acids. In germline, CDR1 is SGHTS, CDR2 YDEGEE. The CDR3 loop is CASSDVAGGYEQFF.

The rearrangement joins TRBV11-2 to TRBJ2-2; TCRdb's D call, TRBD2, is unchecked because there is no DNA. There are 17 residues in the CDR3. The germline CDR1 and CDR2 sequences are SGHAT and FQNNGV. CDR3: CASSFLAGSANTGELFF.

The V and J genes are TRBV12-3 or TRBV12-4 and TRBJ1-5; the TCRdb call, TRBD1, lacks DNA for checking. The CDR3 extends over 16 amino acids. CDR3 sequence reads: CASRPTGGRSNQPQHF.